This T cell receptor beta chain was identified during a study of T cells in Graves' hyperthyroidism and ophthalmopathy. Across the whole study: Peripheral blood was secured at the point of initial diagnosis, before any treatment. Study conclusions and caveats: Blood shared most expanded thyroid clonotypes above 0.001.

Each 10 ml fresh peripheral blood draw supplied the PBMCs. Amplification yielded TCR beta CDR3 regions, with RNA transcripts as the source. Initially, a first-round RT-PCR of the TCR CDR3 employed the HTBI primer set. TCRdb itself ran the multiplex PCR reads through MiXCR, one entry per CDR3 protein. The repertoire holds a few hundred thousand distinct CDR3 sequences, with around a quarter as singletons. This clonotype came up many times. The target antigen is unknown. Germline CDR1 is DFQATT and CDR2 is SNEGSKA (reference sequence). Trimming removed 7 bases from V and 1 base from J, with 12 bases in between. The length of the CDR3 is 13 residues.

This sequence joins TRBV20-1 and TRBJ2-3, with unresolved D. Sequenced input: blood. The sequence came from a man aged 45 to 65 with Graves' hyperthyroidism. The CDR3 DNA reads TGCAGTGGGCGGCCGCCCGGCACAGATACGCAGTATTTT. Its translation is CSGRPPGTDTQYF.